These T cell receptor beta chains were read from a single sample in a study of CD8+CD57+ T cells in acquired aplastic anemia. TCRdb re-derived calls from the reads in MiXCR, one entry per CDR3 protein. The data show some 290,000 distinct CDR3 sequences, around 60% seen once. The specimen was sorted CD4+, CD8+, or CD8+CD57+ T cells (not recorded which) from PBMCs. These receptors were obtained from a human donor with severe aplastic anemia or a healthy control (not recorded which). Each CDR3 is given with its conserved first and last residue. A D gene is named only where the DNA matches it firmly. Size tells how often a clone was seen (once, few, many) or the class of an expanded clone, and some rows leave it out.

v_call,clone_size,j_call,d_call,cdr3_aa,cdr3_nt
TRBV29-1,many,TRBJ1-1,NA,CSASGDMNTEAFF,TGCAGCGCCAGCGGGGATATGAACACTGAAGCTTTCTTT
TRBV19,once,TRBJ1-6,NA,CASRVTGGNSPLHF,TGTGCCAGTAGGGTAACCGGCGGGAATTCACCCCTCCACTTT
TRBV12-3/TRBV12-4,NA,TRBJ1-6,NA,CASSLWGDNSPLHF,TGTGCCAGCAGTTTATGGGGAGATAATTCACCCCTCCACTTT
TRBV15,NA,TRBJ2-5,NA,CATSRDLIGETQYF,TGTGCCACCAGCAGAGATCTGATAGGGGAGACCCAGTACTTC
TRBV20-1,few,TRBJ2-5,NA,CSARPFDTQEETQYF,TGCAGTGCTAGGCCTTTCGATACTCAGGAAGAGACCCAGTACTTC
TRBV24-1,few,TRBJ2-5,TRBD2,CATSDPGRMGETQYF,TGTGCCACCAGTGATCCCGGGAGGATGGGAGAGACCCAGTACTTC
TRBV20-1,once,TRBJ2-7,NA,CSARVPSDEQYF,TGCAGTGCTAGAGTCCCTAGCGACGAGCAGTACTTC
TRBV7-2,NA,TRBJ2-1,TRBD2,CASSRTSGGPELFF,TGTGCCAGCAGCCGGACTAGCGGGGGGCCCGAGCTGTTCTTC
TRBV20-1,many,TRBJ2-7,NA,CSAGPGGGFGEQYF,TGCAGTGCTGGTCCTGGGGGGGGCTTCGGCGAGCAGTACTTC
TRBV18,NA,TRBJ1-1,NA,CASSPPLVSRQINTEAFF,TGTGCCAGCTCACCACCGTTGGTTTCCCGACAGATAAACACTGAAGCTTTCTTT
TRBV7-3,NA,TRBJ2-5,NA,CASSSGAGVRETQYF,TGTGCCAGCAGCTCGGGGGCAGGTGTCAGGGAGACCCAGTACTTC
TRBV29-1,NA,TRBJ2-1,NA,CSVDSDSSGNEQFF,TGCAGCGTTGATAGCGACTCATCGGGCAATGAGCAGTTCTTC
TRBV2,many,TRBJ2-5,NA,CASSEMRQVTSQYF,TGTGCCAGCAGTGAAATGAGACAGGTCACATCCCAGTACTTC
TRBV15,NA,TRBJ1-6,NA,CATTALTGSYNSPLHF,TGTGCCACCACTGCACTGACAGGATCCTATAATTCACCCCTCCACTTT
TRBV5-4,many,TRBJ2-2,NA,CASSFDSGRGSGELFF,TGTGCCAGCAGCTTTGATTCGGGCCGAGGGTCCGGGGAGCTGTTTTTT
TRBV19,few,TRBJ2-5,NA,CASMRTVAGETQYF,TGTGCCAGTATGCGGACGGTAGCCGGGGAGACCCAGTACTTC
TRBV5-6,many,TRBJ1-2,TRBD1,CASSYDREVGYTF,TGTGCCAGCAGCTACGACAGGGAGGTCGGCTACACCTTC
TRBV20-1,NA,TRBJ2-3,NA,CSASGGGQRTDTQYF,TGCAGTGCTAGTGGGGGGGGGCAACGCACAGATACGCAGTATTTT
TRBV7-8,few,TRBJ1-1,NA,CASRNTEAFF,TGTGCCAGCAGAAACACTGAAGCTTTCTTT
TRBV7-9,few,TRBJ1-6,NA,CASTLHNSPLHF,TGTGCCAGCACCCTTCATAATTCACCCCTCCACTTT
TRBV15,few,TRBJ2-3,NA,CATSRDMNTQYF,TGTGCCACCAGCAGAGATATGAATACGCAGTATTTT
TRBV2,NA,TRBJ2-7,NA,CASSGGIDEQYF,TGTGCCAGCAGTGGGGGCATCGACGAGCAGTACTTC
TRBV19,NA,TRBJ1-5,NA,CASSILFGVASNQPQHF,TGTGCCAGTAGTATCCTGTTCGGGGTAGCGAGCAATCAGCCCCAGCATTTT
TRBV9,many,TRBJ2-1,NA,CASSSGGGTLNEQFF,TGTGCCAGCAGCTCAGGGGGGGGGACGTTGAATGAGCAGTTCTTC
TRBV30,many,TRBJ1-5,NA,CAWSVQGGQPQHF,TGTGCCTGGAGTGTACAGGGCGGTCAGCCCCAGCATTTT
TRBV6-5,many,TRBJ1-5,NA,CASKIGESQPQHF,TGTGCCAGCAAAATTGGCGAGAGTCAGCCCCAGCATTTT
TRBV2,NA,TRBJ2-3,NA,CASPGGRRGDTQYF,TGTGCTAGCCCCGGCGGGCGTCGGGGAGATACGCAGTATTTT
TRBV5-1,many,TRBJ1-1,TRBD1,CASSLRQGASEAFF,TGCGCCAGCAGCTTGAGACAGGGGGCTTCTGAAGCTTTCTTT
TRBV10-3,few,TRBJ2-7,TRBD2,CAISERGTSGNNEQYF,TGTGCCATCAGTGAAAGGGGGACTAGCGGGAACAACGAGCAGTACTTC
TRBV12-3/TRBV12-4,NA,TRBJ2-1,TRBD2,CASSFNNGLALFF,TGTGCCAGCAGCTTTAACAACGGACTAGCGTTGTTCTTC
TRBV11-2,NA,TRBJ1-1,NA,CASTTQGRTEAFF,TGTGCCAGCACCACACAGGGTAGAACTGAAGCTTTCTTT
TRBV2,NA,TRBJ2-2,NA,CASSDENTGELFF,TGTGCCAGCAGTGATGAGAACACCGGGGAGCTGTTTTTT
TRBV20-1,NA,TRBJ2-1,NA,CSAGNRDYNEQFF,TGCAGTGCGGGGAACAGGGATTACAATGAGCAGTTCTTC
TRBV10-3,NA,TRBJ2-1,TRBD2,CAISSSGALNEQFF,TGTGCCATCAGTAGTAGCGGGGCCTTAAATGAGCAGTTCTTC
TRBV5-8,many,TRBJ1-5,TRBD1,CASSTGTGNSNQPQHF,TGTGCCAGCAGCACCGGGACAGGGAATAGCAATCAGCCCCAGCATTTT
TRBV9,few,TRBJ2-7,NA,CASSVDQGYEQYF,TGTGCCAGCAGCGTAGACCAGGGCTACGAGCAGTACTTC
TRBV20-1,NA,TRBJ2-3,TRBD1,CSASTRDRVIDTQYF,TGCAGTGCTTCGACCCGGGACAGGGTAATAGATACGCAGTATTTT
TRBV20-1,few,TRBJ2-3,TRBD2,CSARGGGARGTDTQYF,TGCAGTGCTAGAGGCGGGGGGGCTAGGGGCACAGATACGCAGTATTTT
TRBV7-9,NA,TRBJ1-4,NA,CASNGQPNEKLFF,TGTGCCAGCAACGGACAACCTAATGAAAAACTGTTTTTT
TRBV24-1,NA,TRBJ1-4,NA,CATSASGTYSEKLFF,TGTGCCACCAGTGCTTCAGGGACCTATTCTGAAAAACTGTTTTTT
TRBV5-5,few,TRBJ1-2,TRBD1,CASSTGQGTYGYTF,TGTGCCAGCAGCACCGGACAGGGAACGTATGGCTACACCTTC
TRBV19,NA,TRBJ1-2,TRBD1,CASSATGGNYGYTF,TGTGCCAGTAGCGCGACAGGGGGTAACTATGGCTACACCTTC
TRBV20-1,many,TRBJ1-3,NA,CSANDPGDSGNTIYF,TGCAGTGCTAACGACCCAGGGGACTCTGGAAACACCATATATTTT
TRBV12-3/TRBV12-4,few,TRBJ2-5,TRBD2,CASSLRAGEGETQYF,TGTGCCAGCAGTTTACGGGCGGGAGAAGGGGAGACCCAGTACTTC
TRBV29-1,once,TRBJ1-2,NA,CSASPQSTYGYTF,TGCAGTGCTAGCCCACAATCAACCTATGGCTACACCTTC
TRBV20-1,NA,TRBJ2-7,TRBD2,CSASGASGLYEQYF,TGCAGTGCTAGTGGGGCTAGCGGGTTATACGAGCAGTACTTC
TRBV5-7,NA,TRBJ1-1,TRBD1,CADGQGAVRDTEAFF,TGTGCCGATGGACAGGGGGCGGTCCGGGACACTGAAGCTTTCTTT
TRBV7-2,once,TRBJ2-5,TRBD2,CASSRTSGDITDTQCF,TGTGCCAGCAGCAGGACTAGCGGGGATATAACAGATACGCAGTGCTTC
TRBV10-3,NA,TRBJ2-7,TRBD2,CAISAPGLAVYEQYF,TGTGCCATCAGTGCCCCGGGACTAGCGGTCTACGAGCAGTACTTC
TRBV6-5,many,TRBJ2-3,NA,CASRRGLRDTQYF,TGTGCCAGCCGTCGGGGTCTGAGAGATACGCAGTATTTT
TRBV20-1,NA,TRBJ1-1,NA,CSARGRGDTEAFF,TGCAGTGCTAGAGGGCGGGGGGACACTGAAGCTTTCTTT
TRBV6-5,many,TRBJ1-2,TRBD1,CASSRGQGSIYGYTF,TGTGCCAGCAGCAGGGGACAGGGCTCCATCTATGGCTACACCTTC